The T cell receptor beta chain described here comes from a study of glioma-infiltrating T cells after dendritic cell vaccination. Noted time point: after dendritic cell vaccination, including at tumor progression/relapse. Profiling relied on immunoSEQ multiplex PCR, and the TCRdb table lists in-frame clones only, not all of them. This sample has fewer than 25,000 clones; about 90% occur once, and the top ten carry under 3%. V trimming: 5 bases; J trimming: 9 bases; junction bases outside the gene matches: 16. The CDR3 is made up of 16 amino acids. Germline lookup yields CDR1 SGHAT and CDR2 FQNNGV. The sample here was blood, taken after dendritic cell vaccination. The TCR comes from a human donor with glioblastoma. The chain carries TRBV11-2 and TRBJ1-3; 7 bases match TRBD1. The CDR3 protein is CASSRSSRTGLSTIYF. DNA for the CDR3: TGTGCCAGCAGCCGAAGTTCAAGGACAGGTCTCTCCACCATATATTTT. The full variable domain, with the rest looked up from reference TRBV11-2 and TRBJ1-3, is EAGVAQSPRYKIIEKRQSVAFWCNPISGHATLYWYQQILGQGPKLLIQFQNNGVVDDSQLPKDRFSAERLKGVDSTLKIQPAKLEDSAVYLCASSRSSRTGLSTIYFGEGSWLTVV.